This T cell receptor beta chain derives from a study of PD-1 blockade in mismatch repair-deficient tumors. This CDR3 has 14 amino acids. The germline V gene encodes CDR1 MRHNA and CDR2 SNTAGT. Trimming pared 0 bases from V and 10 bases from J, leaving 13 bases between. Method: immunoSEQ multiplex PCR; TCRdb's copy keeps in-frame clones and lacks some. The sample lists 40,000 to 60,000 clones, 81% seen once, with over 7.5% in the top ten. Sequencing used peripheral blood, obtained more than 19 weeks after starting pembrolizumab. This clonotype was obtained from an adult with mismatch repair-deficient cancer. V is TRBV6-4 and J is TRBJ2-1, with D maybe TRBD1 (5 bases). The CDR3 sequence: CASSDSLGNREQFF. CDR3 nucleotides: TGTGCCAGCAGTGACTCCCTAGGTAACAGGGAGCAGTTCTTC.